This T cell receptor (beta chain) was documented in a study of T cell changes during pregnancy in multiple sclerosis. Germline V gives CDR1 LNHDA, CDR2 SQIVND (reference sequence). V dropped 7 bases and J dropped 5; count of bases not matched to a gene: 8. The CDR3 contains 15 residues. Profiled with immunoSEQ multiplex PCR; TCRdb holds only in-frame clones, not every one. This sample has approximately 59,000 clones, with 80% to 95% found just once. The TCR originated in a female donor with multiple sclerosis, enrolled in a pregnancy study. Sequenced material: CD4+ T cells from peripheral blood mononuclear cells, taken before pregnancy. The chain couples TRBV19 to TRBJ2-1; 10 bases are shared with TRBD2. CDR3 sequence reads: CASTSGLARNNEQFF. CDR3 DNA: TGTGCCAGTACCTCGGGACTAGCGCGGAACAATGAGCAGTTCTTC.